The present T cell receptor (beta chain) was sequenced within a study of blood T cell repertoires in COVID-19 (dated by TCRdb to between 2020 and 2021). About the full investigation: Samples covering the acute and convalescent phases of COVID-19 were provided by collaborators in the United States, Italy and Spain. The prospective study material was composed of cDNA or gDNA derived from T cells, B-cell-depleted T cells, or PBMCs. Subjects who had been exposed to COVID-19, were actively infected with it, or had recovered from it provided the deeply sampled blood TCRbeta repertoires that made up the dataset. A freely available public database, intended as a resource for researchers studying the immune response to SARS-CoV-2, is where the repertoires were released. The samples were drawn from two sources: the first 160 participants of the ongoing ImmuneRACE study, and 1,254 subjects contributed by 6 global collaborators. Nearly every sample came with metadata listing a de-identified subject ID, COVID-19 status, age in years and sex. Where HLA class I and class II types were available, the types were taken from metadata supplied by the sample provider, not from assay-based typing.

The collaborating institutions used their own protocols to collect whole blood in K2EDTA tubes. For TCRbeta analysis, collaborator samples were shipped as frozen whole blood, as isolated PBMCs, or as DNA extracted from either sample type. Of note for this clone: The target of this receptor is not known. Within one base of it there is no much larger clone, and no base qualities were kept.

What the authors observed across the whole study: How much clinical and demographic metadata was included differed by source and by participant, and the metadata was provided uncurated.

Reading the germline V gene gives CDR1 MRHNA and CDR2 SNTAGT. From cysteine to phenylalanine, the CDR3 is 14 amino acids long. Of the read, only the CDR3 DNA is kept; its 42 bases are in frame from base 1. V and J lose 0 bases and 5 bases, and a span of 7 bases separates them. The immunoSEQ Assay, a bias-controlled multiplex PCR, was used to amplify TCRbeta CDR3 regions from genomic DNA. Processing in the source paper ran as follows. Within the assay, amplification of reference gene primers was used to estimate how many nucleated cells each sample contained. To quantify the absolute abundance of each unique TCRbeta CDR3 rearrangement, sequence reads were collapsed and filtered. Productive Simpson clonality was computed per sample as the square root of Simpson's diversity index over productive rearrangements. TCRdb limited this immuneACCESS table to in-frame rearrangements with V and J called. A share of clones is missing; checked studies link under half to unresolved V genes, and the rest is unexplained. V and J calls and clone size come straight from that table; D and trimming were deduced from the DNA. The table for this sample lists roughly 100,000 clones; around 74% of them were counted only once. The ten top clones hold approximately 19% of the sample.

The rearranged segments are TRBV6-4 and TRBJ2-2; the D gene remains uncertain. The clonotype was recovered from a woman in her 70s with acute or convalescent COVID-19. What was sequenced was peripheral blood. The DNA sequence is TGTGCCAGCAGTGACTCCCGGTCGACCGGGGAGCTGTTTTTT. This is translated as CASSDSRSTGELFF.